This T cell receptor beta chain was captured in a study of T cells in localized non-small cell lung cancer. Overall study findings and caveats: Uninvolved nearby lung showed the greatest T cell clonality, exceeding that found in tumor.

Clones were read by immunoSEQ multiplex PCR, and TCRdb kept only the in-frame ones, dropping some. The sample has roughly 38,000 clones, around 83% seen once. CDR3 length: 14 amino acids. Germline lookup yields CDR1 SEHNR and CDR2 FQNEAQ (reference sequence). Trimming left V 11 bases short and J 0 bases short, with 16 bases between. About this clone: Its target is not known.

Sequences were derived from peripheral blood, sampled before any cancer treatment. V and J are TRBV7-9 and TRBJ1-1, with no clear D. The receptor's source is a woman aged 18-50 years with stage III lung adenocarcinoma. The CDR3 is CAGTDGRVNTEAFF. The CDR3 bases are TGTGCCGGAACCGACGGGCGCGTGAACACTGAAGCTTTCTTT. Supplemented by reference TRBV7-9 and TRBJ1-1, the full variable domain reads DTGVSQNPRHKITKRGQNVTFRCDPISEHNRLYWYRQTLGQGPEFLTYFQNEAQLEKSRLLSDRFSAERPKGSFSTLEIQRTEQGDSAMYLCAGTDGRVNTEAFFGQGTRLTVV.